The TCR beta chain under discussion was sequenced for a study of brain T cells in children with intractable seizures. The sequenced cases were selected for having the highest brain T cell transcript signatures. Profiled with immunoSEQ multiplex PCR; TCRdb holds only in-frame clones, not every one. The table lists 88,000 or so clones, about 90% of them singletons, with around 24% in the top ten. V gave up 5 bases and J gave up 2 bases; unmatched junction bases: 12. The CDR3 is 16 residues long. The germline gives CDR1 SGHAT, CDR2 FQDESV (reference sequence). Here the sequenced sample was peripheral blood, taken at surgery. The chain links TRBV11-1 to TRBJ2-7; 7 bases map to TRBD1. The TCR comes from a girl aged 2 to 10 with Rasmussen encephalitis and intractable seizures. CDR3 sequence reads: CASSAVQGISAYEQYF. Written as DNA, the CDR3 is TGTGCCAGCAGCGCTGTACAGGGGATTAGCGCCTACGAGCAGTACTTC.